This TCR beta chain comes out of a study of response to subunit inactivated influenza vaccine. In regard to this clonotype: Its specificity is not known.

Points from the study as a whole: The authors offered the suggestion that each seasonal influenza vaccination recruits few new T cells.

The CDR3 contains 15 residues. The germline V gene has CDR1 SGDLS and CDR2 YYNGEE. V was clipped by 3 bases and J by 6 bases; unmatched bases: 8. TCRdb ran MiXCR on the RT-PCR reads and lists one entry per CDR3 protein. The repertoire includes hundreds of thousands of distinct CDR3 sequences, 10% to 15% of them detected once, and about a tenth sits in the top ten. This clonotype was sampled from a man aged 50 to 59 who received an inactivated influenza vaccine. This chain links TRBV9 with TRBJ2-3, with 9 nucleotides matching TRBD2. The material was PBMCs from blood, obtained on the day of vaccination. CDR3 sequence (DNA): TGTGCCAGCAGCGCCCTAGCGGGGCAGGGGGATACGCAGTATTTT. Amino acid sequence: CASSALAGQGDTQYF.